This T cell receptor (beta chain) was found in a study of cytomegalovirus exposure and HLA in healthy donors. This CDR3 spans 15 amino acids. V gave up 4 bases and J gave up 0 bases; unmatched junction bases: 3. The germline CDR1 and CDR2 sequences are SGHDT and YYEEEE. Primers included in the PCR were 60 Vbeta and 13 Jbeta primers. Using immunoSEQ multiplex PCR, the repertoire was profiled, and TCRdb retains in-frame clones only, with some absent. Among fewer than 250,000 clones listed, just under 75% were seen once. This chain uses TRBV5-6 with TRBJ1-3, with 8 bases identical to TRBD1. Sequenced: PBMCs. This TCR was recovered from a man younger than 40 in good health and CMV-seropositive. For the CDR3, the DNA is TGTGCCAGCAGCACTGGACAGGGCTCTGGAAACACCATATATTTT. It is translated as CASSTGQGSGNTIYF.